The clone carrying this T cell receptor (beta chain) has a handful of counts. What it binds is unknown. This specimen belongs to a study of cytomegalovirus exposure and HLA in healthy donors. PCR primers comprised 60 Vbeta and 13 Jbeta primers. TCRdb's copy holds only in-frame clones and misses some; the assay was immunoSEQ multiplex PCR. The sample has approximately 170,000 clones, around four fifths seen once. The CDR3 is 16 residues long. Looked up from germline, CDR1 is MNHEY and CDR2 is SVGAGI. The V end lost 2 bases, the J end lost 7 bases, and 18 bases lay between the germline ends. Study results and limitations: Listed as cytomegalovirus-associated were around 160 TCR beta chains. Later analysis identified a missense DCLRE1C variant that was linked to TCR beta V- and J-gene trimming.

The rearrangement uses TRBV6-5 and TRBJ2-1; a possible D gene is TRBD2 (7 bases). The TCR comes from a male donor in good health and CMV-seropositive. Sequencing used PBMCs. The CDR3 sequence is CASSYEGRGAHNEQFF. CDR3 DNA sequence: TGTGCCAGCAGTTACGAGGGCCGGGGGGCGCATAATGAGCAGTTCTTC.